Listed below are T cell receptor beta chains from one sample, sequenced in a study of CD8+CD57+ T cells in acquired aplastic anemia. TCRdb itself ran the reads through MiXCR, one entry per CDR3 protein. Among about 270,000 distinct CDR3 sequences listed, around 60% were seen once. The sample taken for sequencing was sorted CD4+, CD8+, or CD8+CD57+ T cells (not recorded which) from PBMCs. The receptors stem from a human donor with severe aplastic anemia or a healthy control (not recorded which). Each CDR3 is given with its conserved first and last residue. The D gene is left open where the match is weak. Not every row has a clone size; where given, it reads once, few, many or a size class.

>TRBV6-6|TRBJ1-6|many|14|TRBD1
CASSSTGAPSPLHF
TGTGCCAGCAGTTCGACAGGGGCCCCTTCACCCCTCCACTTT
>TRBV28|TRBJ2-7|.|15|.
CASSGGGSRGTEQYF
TGTGCCAGCAGCGGGGGAGGCTCAAGGGGGACCGAGCAGTACTTC
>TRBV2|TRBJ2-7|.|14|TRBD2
CASSEGLAGYEQYF
TGTGCCAGCAGTGAAGGACTAGCGGGTTACGAGCAGTACTTC
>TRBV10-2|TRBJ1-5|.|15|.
CASSGGYTLNQPQHF
TGCGCCAGCAGTGGGGGTTACACCCTCAATCAGCCCCAGCATTTT
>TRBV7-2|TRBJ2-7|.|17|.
CASSLAAPGVKAYEQYF
TGTGCCAGCAGCTTAGCAGCGCCGGGTGTCAAGGCCTACGAGCAGTACTTC
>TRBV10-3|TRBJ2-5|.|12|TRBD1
CAAQGVGETQYF
TGTGCCGCCCAGGGGGTCGGGGAGACCCAGTACTTC
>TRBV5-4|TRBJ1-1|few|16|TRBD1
CASSRTGGVENTEAFF
TGTGCCAGCAGCCGAACAGGGGGCGTCGAGAACACTGAAGCTTTCTTT
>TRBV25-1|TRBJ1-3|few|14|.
CASSQGESGNTIYF
TGTGCCAGCAGTCAAGGCGAGTCTGGAAACACCATATATTTT
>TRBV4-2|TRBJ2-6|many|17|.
CASSQDHTVVPANVLTF
TGTGCCAGCAGCCAAGATCACACCGTAGTTCCGGCCAACGTCCTGACTTTC
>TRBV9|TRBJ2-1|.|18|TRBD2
CASSTHSGGVGFEGEQFF
TGTGCCAGCAGCACGCACTCCGGGGGGGTAGGCTTTGAGGGTGAGCAGTTCTTC
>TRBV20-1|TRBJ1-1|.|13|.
CSARRVGNTEAFF
TGCAGTGCTAGGAGGGTCGGGAACACTGAAGCTTTCTTT
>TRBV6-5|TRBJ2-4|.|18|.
CASSEELTGGLFKDIQYF
TGTGCCAGCAGTGAAGAGCTGACGGGGGGCCTATTCAAGGACATTCAGTACTTC
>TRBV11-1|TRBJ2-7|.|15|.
CASSSGQDYSYEQYF
TGTGCCAGCAGCTCCGGACAGGACTACTCCTACGAGCAGTACTTC
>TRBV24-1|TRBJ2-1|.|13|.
CATSDRGGNEQFF
TGTGCCACCAGTGATAGGGGTGGAAATGAGCAGTTCTTC
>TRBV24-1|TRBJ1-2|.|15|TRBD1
CATSDPGTGGYGYTF
TGTGCCACCAGTGACCCTGGGACAGGAGGGTATGGCTACACCTTC
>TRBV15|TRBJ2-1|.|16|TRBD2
CATSRDPPGLAGEQFF
TGTGCCACCAGCAGAGATCCCCCGGGACTAGCGGGGGAGCAGTTCTTC
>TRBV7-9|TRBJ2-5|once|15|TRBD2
CASGLGGAGGETQYF
TGTGCCAGCGGCTTAGGAGGGGCGGGGGGAGAGACCCAGTACTTC